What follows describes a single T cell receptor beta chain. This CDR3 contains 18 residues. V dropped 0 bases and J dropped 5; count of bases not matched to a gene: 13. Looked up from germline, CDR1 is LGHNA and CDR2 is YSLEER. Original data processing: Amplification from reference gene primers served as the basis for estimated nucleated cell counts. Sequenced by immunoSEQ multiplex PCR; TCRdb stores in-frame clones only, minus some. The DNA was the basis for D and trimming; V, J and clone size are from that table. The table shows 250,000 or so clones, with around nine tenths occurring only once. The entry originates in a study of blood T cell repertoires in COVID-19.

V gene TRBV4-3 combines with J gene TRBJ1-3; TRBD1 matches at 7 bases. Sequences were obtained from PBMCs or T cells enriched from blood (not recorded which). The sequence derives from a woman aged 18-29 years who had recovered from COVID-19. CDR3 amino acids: CASSQDSKGTEKRNTIYF. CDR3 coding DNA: TGCGCCAGCAGCCAAGATTCTAAAGGGACAGAAAAGAGAAACACCATATATTTT.